The present T cell receptor (beta chain) was sequenced within a study of cytomegalovirus exposure and HLA in healthy donors. Across the whole study: The study placed approximately 80% of its approximately 380 genotyped donors in the Caucasian-associated ancestry cluster.

At collection, donors were nominally healthy, but unrecorded immune exposures were probable. This clone came up once. Its specificity is unknown. The length of the CDR3 is 14 residues. Germline CDR1 is SGHRS and CDR2 is YFSETQ. With V trimmed by 3 bases and J by 6 bases, 7 bases remained unmatched. Study results and caveats: Evidence from a later analysis indicated that most CMV-associated TCR beta chains looked HLA-restricted.

The PCR had 60 Vbeta and 13 Jbeta primers. Measured with immunoSEQ multiplex PCR; TCRdb has only the in-frame clones, and not every one. This table has 150,000 to 200,000 clones, roughly 77% appearing once. This chain connects TRBV5-1 to TRBJ2-3, with 7 bases fitting TRBD1. This TCR derives from a woman aged 50 to 60 in good health and CMV-seronegative. Sequencing used PBMCs. CDR3 bases: TGCGCCAGCAGCTACGGACAGGAATTGGATACGCAGTATTTT. This translates into CASSYGQELDTQYF.